A single sample is the source of the 29 T cell receptor beta chains below, sequenced in a study of long-term antiretroviral therapy in people with HIV. The assay, immunoSEQ v3.0, was run at survey level. TCRdb's copy holds only in-frame clones and misses some; the assay was immunoSEQ multiplex PCR. The sample lists 25,000 to 30,000 clones; roughly 73% were seen once. Here the sequenced sample was unsorted PBMCs, taken 1.5 years before starting antiretroviral therapy. Receptors originate from a man in his late teens or twenties with HIV.

Sample share makes this clone medium-sized. The chain links TRBV4-1 to TRBJ2-1; 12 bases line up with TRBD1. Trimming removed 4 bases from V and 7 bases from J; junction bases left unmatched: 11. This CDR3 region has 17 residues. From germline, CDR1 is MGHRA and CDR2 YSYEKL. The CDR3 reads CASSRHGGQGARNEQFF. The CDR3 coding sequence is TGCGCCAGCAGCCGCCACGGGGGACAGGGGGCGCGGAATGAGCAGTTCTTC.

The V and J genes are TRBV5-4 and TRBJ2-7; TRBD1 aligns across 7 bases. The V gene's germline CDR1 is SGHNT and CDR2 YYREEE (reference sequence). The CDR3 spans 14 residues. Losses at the gene ends were 4 bases for V and 0 bases for J; bases not matched to a gene: 4. The CDR3 bases are TGTGCCAGCAGCACGGGACAGTCCTCCTACGAGCAGTACTTC. As protein: CASSTGQSSYEQYF.

This clone was detected only once. The chain employs TRBV28 and TRBJ2-7; D gene uncertain. The V end was cut by 4 bases, the J end by 2 bases, with 12 bases between. The CDR3 consists of 14 residues. Per the germline V gene, CDR1 is MDHEN and CDR2 is SYDVKM. CDR3 amino acids: CASSYGRRTYEQYF. In DNA form, the CDR3 reads TGTGCCAGCAGTTACGGGCGTAGAACCTACGAGCAGTACTTC.

This chain joins TRBV15 and TRBJ2-2; D unclear. Germline V gene sequence: CDR1 LNHNV, CDR2 YYDKDF (reference sequence). V gave up 1 base and J gave up 5 bases, with 11 bases separating them. The CDR3 consists of 15 residues. Here the CDR3 DNA reads TGTGCCACCAGCAGAGCGGTTGGGGAAACCGGGGAGCTGTTTTTT. Its protein is CATSRAVGETGELFF.

About this clone: In the same sample, other DNA sequences code for this CDR3. In DNA, the CDR3 is TGTGCCAGCAGTTCTGACAGCTACAATGAGCAGTTCTTC. It translates to CASSSDSYNEQFF. V usage is TRBV6-6 and J usage is TRBJ2-1, with D maybe TRBD1 (5 bases). V lost 4 bases and J 3 bases, leaving 7 bases between the germline ends. The germline CDR1 and CDR2 sequences are MNHNY and SVGAGI (reference sequence). The CDR3 is made up of 13 amino acids.

The chain carries TRBV29-1 and TRBJ1-2; unclear D gene. Germline V CDR1 and CDR2: SQVTM, ANQGSEA. Trimming removed 4 bases at V and 3 bases at J, with 12 bases between. This CDR3 has 13 residues. The CDR3 region has the DNA TGCAGCGTTGGACTCCCCGGGGACTATGGCTACACCTTC. It codes for CSVGLPGDYGYTF.

The J gene is TRBJ1-4, the V gene TRBV28, with unresolved D. With 2 bases removed from V and 0 bases from J, the gap between germline ends came to 4 bases. This CDR3 has 14 amino acids. Looked up from germline, CDR1 is MDHEN and CDR2 is SYDVKM. CDR3: CASSLASTNEKLFF. The CDR3 nucleotides are TGTGCCAGCAGTTTAGCTTCAACTAATGAAAAACTGTTTTTT.

This chain connects TRBV7-2 to TRBJ2-1; D may be TRBD2 (6 bases). The V gene's germline CDR1 is SGHTA and CDR2 FQGNSA. V lost 7 bases, J lost 4 bases, and 20 bases lay in between. The CDR3 runs to 16 residues. The CDR3 DNA sequence: TGTGCCAGCAATGAGGGCGGAGGGCCGCGGTACAATGAGCAGTTCTTC. Translating it yields CASNEGGGPRYNEQFF.

In this sample, this clone turned up a few times. The DNA of the CDR3 is TGTGCCAGCAGCCGTAAAATACAGGGGACCTACGAGCAGTACTTC. Protein sequence: CASSRKIQGTYEQYF. V is TRBV6-5 and J is TRBJ2-7; TRBD1 aligns across 7 bases. The germline V gene has CDR1 MNHEY and CDR2 SVGAGI. The CDR3 loop spans 15 amino acids. Trimming at V came to 6 bases and at J to 2 bases, leaving 10 bases not matched to a gene.

The chain couples TRBV25-1 to TRBJ1-1, with D perhaps matching TRBD1 (6 bases). Trimming pared 1 base from V and 8 bases from J, leaving 20 bases between. The germline CDR1 and CDR2 sequences are MGHDK and SYGVNS. This CDR3 has 16 amino acids. This CDR3 reads CASSELGQGMGSEAFF. In DNA form, the CDR3 reads TGTGCCAGCAGTGAATTGGGGCAGGGGATGGGTTCAGAAGCTTTCTTT.

The chain is built from TRBV4-1 and TRBJ2-7, with D possibly matching TRBD2 (7 bases). CDR3 length equals 16 residues. Germline CDR1 and CDR2: MGHRA and YSYEKL. The V end was cut by 1 base, the J end by 1 base, with 14 bases between. The DNA of the CDR3 is TGCGCCAGCAGCCAAGTTTTCGGGGGGCCTTCCTACGAGCAGTACTTC. It codes for CASSQVFGGPSYEQYF.

The chain links TRBV11-3 to TRBJ2-1, with D perhaps matching TRBD2 (6 bases). CDR3 length equals 14 residues. CDR1 is SGHNT, CDR2 YENEEA, per germline. The germline V and J ends were trimmed by 3 bases and 10 bases, with 16 bases remaining between them. In nucleotides, the CDR3 is TGTGCCAGCAGCTTGAGGACGGGAGCTCGGGAGCAGTTCTTC. The encoded protein is CASSLRTGAREQFF.

The chain links TRBV5-1 to TRBJ2-6; D gene unclear. Germline V CDR1 and CDR2: SGHRS, YFSETQ. CDR3 length: 15 residues. Deletions cut 4 bases from V and 1 base from J, with 9 bases between. The chain's CDR3 is CASSLSYSGANVLTF. The DNA of the CDR3 is TGCGCCAGCAGCCTCAGTTATTCTGGGGCCAACGTCCTGACTTTC. The variable domain in full, with the rest retrieved from reference TRBV5-1 and TRBJ2-6, is KAGVTQTPRYLIKTRGQQVTLSCSPISGHRSVSWYQQTPGQGLQFLFEYFSETQRNKGNFPGRFSGRQFSNSRSEMNVSTLELGDSALYLCASSLSYSGANVLTFGAGSRLTVL.

This clone showed up just a few times. This rearrangement joins TRBV2 to TRBJ2-1; 8 bases align to TRBD2. V shed 5 bases, J shed 10 bases, and the junction held 1 base outside the gene matches. This CDR3 comprises 11 residues. Germline-derived CDR1 and CDR2 are SNHLY and FYNNEI. CDR3 bases: TGTGCCAGCAGTTTAGCGGGGGAGCAGTTCTTC. Translation gives CASSLAGEQFF.

V gene TRBV13 combines with J gene TRBJ2-1, with a tentative D call TRBD1 (5 bases). Trimming left V 5 bases short and J 0 bases short, with 14 bases between. The germline gives CDR1 PRHDT, CDR2 FYEKMQ (reference sequence). The CDR3 extends over 16 amino acids. The CDR3 sequence is CASSGPGKDSYNEQFF. CDR3 DNA: TGTGCCAGCAGCGGGCCAGGGAAGGACTCCTACAATGAGCAGTTCTTC.

The chain employs TRBV27 and TRBJ2-1, with TRBD1 matching over 10 bases. The CDR3 runs to 16 residues. Germline-derived CDR1 and CDR2 are MNHEY and SMNVEV (reference sequence). The ends lost 7 bases at V and 3 bases at J; junction bases unmatched: 9. The CDR3 region is CASMTQTGGFYNEQFF. As DNA, the CDR3 is TGTGCCAGCATGACCCAGACAGGGGGCTTCTACAATGAGCAGTTCTTC.

The chain combines TRBV11-2 with TRBJ2-2, with a tentative D call TRBD2 (6 bases). CDR1 and CDR2 (germline): SGHAT, FQNNGV. V was trimmed by 5 bases and J by 6 bases, leaving 19 bases between them. The CDR3 runs 16 residues. CDR3 in amino acids: CASSPAGQGLAGELFF. In DNA, the CDR3 is TGTGCCAGCAGCCCAGCGGGTCAGGGTTTGGCCGGGGAGCTGTTTTTT.

The rearrangement joins TRBV4-1 to TRBJ2-3; TRBD2 matches at 11 bases. CDR3 length: 20 residues. CDR1 is MGHRA, CDR2 YSYEKL, per germline. After removal of 1 base from V and 1 base from J, the junction contained 13 bases not matched to a gene. CDR3 protein: CASSQGRTSGYTSRTDTQYF. The CDR3 nucleotides read TGCGCCAGCAGCCAAGGACGGACTAGCGGGTATACCTCTCGCACAGATACGCAGTATTTT.

The rearrangement uses TRBV7-2 and TRBJ1-5; D is possibly TRBD1 (5 bases). From germline, CDR1 is SGHTA and CDR2 FQGNSA. Trimming pared 5 bases from V and 6 bases from J, leaving 11 bases between. The CDR3 totals 13 residues. The chain's CDR3 is CASSVDGAQPQHF. As DNA, the CDR3 is TGTGCCAGCAGCGTAGACGGGGCTCAGCCCCAGCATTTT.

This clone was detected once. This rearrangement joins TRBV19 to TRBJ1-4; TRBD1 agrees at 8 bases. Germline CDR1 is LNHDA and CDR2 is SQIVND (reference sequence). With V trimmed by 2 bases and J by 6 bases, 8 bases remained unmatched. This CDR3 is 16 amino acids long. CDR3 DNA sequence: TGTGCCAGTAGTATATCCAGGGGGCGGTGGTATGAAAAACTGTTTTTT. This encodes CASSISRGRWYEKLFF.

The chain couples TRBV7-9 to TRBJ1-5; maybe TRBD1 (5 bases). The CDR3 has 14 residues. V was shortened by 0 bases and J by 10 bases, with 13 bases between the two germline ends. Per germline, CDR1 SEHNR and CDR2 FQNEAQ (reference sequence). The CDR3 DNA follows: TGTGCCAGCAGCTTAGCGGGTATCCGGGGCCCCCAGCATTTT. Translation: CASSLAGIRGPQHF.

This clone was found a few times. Other DNA sequences in the same sample also yield this CDR3. The J gene is TRBJ2-1, the V gene TRBV10-1; no reliable D call. This CDR3 has 13 residues. Germline V gene sequence: CDR1 WNHNN, CDR2 SYGVQD (reference sequence). The V gene lost 3 bases and the J gene lost 1 base, with 4 bases spanning the gap. The CDR3 nucleotides are TGCGCCAGCAGTGATGATTCCTACAATGAGCAGTTCTTC. It specifies CASSDDSYNEQFF.

This chain links TRBV5-8 with TRBJ2-3; 9 nucleotides align to TRBD2. The trim removed 5 bases at V and 5 bases at J, leaving 6 bases unmatched. CDR1 SGHTS and CDR2 YDEGEE come from the germline V gene. CDR3 length equals 14 residues. The DNA for the CDR3 is TGTGCCAGCAGTCCTGTGCGGGAGGGAGATACGCAGTATTTT. Translated: CASSPVREGDTQYF.

The CDR3 sequence is CASTNNRVSYEQYF. DNA of the CDR3: TGTGCCAGCACCAACAACCGGGTATCCTACGAGCAGTACTTC. The chain employs TRBV7-2 and TRBJ2-7; D uncertain. Trimming stripped 7 bases from V and 1 base from J, with 14 bases between. Germline CDR1 and CDR2: SGHTA and FQGNSA. CDR3 length equals 14 residues.

The chain recombines TRBV25-1 with TRBJ1-3; D gene ambiguous. This CDR3 contains 16 residues. The germline V and J ends were trimmed by 4 bases and 0 bases, with 13 bases remaining between them. Looked up from germline, CDR1 is MGHDK and CDR2 is SYGVNS. CDR3 sequence: CASSAPPGSSGNTIYF. DNA of the CDR3: TGTGCCAGCAGTGCCCCTCCAGGCTCCTCTGGAAACACCATATATTTT.

The chain combines TRBV19 with TRBJ1-2; no clear D. V was pared by 6 bases and J by 3 bases, with 14 bases between. This CDR3 has 14 residues. Germline loops: CDR1 LNHDA, CDR2 SQIVND (reference sequence). The CDR3 sequence: CASSVPPEYYGYTF. CDR3 in DNA: TGTGCCAGTAGCGTTCCTCCAGAATACTATGGCTACACCTTC.

This chain uses TRBV18 with TRBJ2-3; D remains ambiguous. This CDR3 is 13 amino acids long. Looked up from germline, CDR1 is KGHSH and CDR2 is LQKENI. Trimming cost V 3 bases and J 5 bases, with 9 bases left between them. The CDR3 spells CASSPGRVDTQYF. The DNA for the CDR3 is TGTGCCAGCTCACCCGGTAGGGTAGATACGCAGTATTTT. Full variable domain (missing parts from reference TRBV18 and TRBJ2-3): NAGVMQNPRHLVRRRGQEARLRCSPMKGHSHVYWYRQLPEEGLKFMVYLQKENIIDESGMPKERFSAEFPKEGPSILRIQQVVRGDSAAYFCASSPGRVDTQYFGPGTRLTVL.

J is TRBJ1-2 and V is TRBV19; 9 positions agree with TRBD1. V gave up 3 bases and J gave up 3 bases; unmatched junction bases: 2. Germline CDR1 is LNHDA and CDR2 is SQIVND (reference sequence). The CDR3 loop spans 14 amino acids. CDR3 DNA sequence: TGTGCCAGTAGTATCGACAGGGGGTACTATGGCTACACCTTC. Protein sequence: CASSIDRGYYGYTF.

Comments on this clone: A junction boundary mismatches the germline segment, possibly from a read error. The rearrangement links TRBV5-6 to TRBJ2-7; weak D call: TRBD2 (5 bases). The CDR3 length is 16 residues. Germline-derived CDR1 and CDR2 are SGHDT and YYEEEE. The CDR3 DNA sequence: TGTGCCAGCAGCTTTGTCGACCGAGGGCCCTCCCACGAGCAGTACTTC. It specifies CASSFVDRGPSHEQYF. The full variable domain, in which reference TRBV5-6 and TRBJ2-7 provide the parts outside the CDR3, is DAGVTQSPTHLIKTRGQQVTLRCSPKSGHDTVSWYQQALGQGPQFIFQYYEEEERQRGNFPDRFSGHQFPNYSSELNVNALLLGDSALYLCASSFVDRGPSHEQYFGPGTRLTVT.